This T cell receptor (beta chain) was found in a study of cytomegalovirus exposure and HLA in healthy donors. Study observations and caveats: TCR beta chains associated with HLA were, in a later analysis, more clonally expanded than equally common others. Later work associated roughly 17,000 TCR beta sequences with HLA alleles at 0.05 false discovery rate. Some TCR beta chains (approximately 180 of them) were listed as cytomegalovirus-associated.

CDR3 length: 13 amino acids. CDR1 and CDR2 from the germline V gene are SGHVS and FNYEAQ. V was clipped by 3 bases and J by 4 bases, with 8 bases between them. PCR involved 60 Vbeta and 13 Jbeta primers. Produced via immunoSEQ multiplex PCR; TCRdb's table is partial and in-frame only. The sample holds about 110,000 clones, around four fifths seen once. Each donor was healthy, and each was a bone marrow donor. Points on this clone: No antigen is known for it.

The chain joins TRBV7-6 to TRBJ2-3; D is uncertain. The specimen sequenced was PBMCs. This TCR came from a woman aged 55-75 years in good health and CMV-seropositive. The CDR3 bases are TGTGCCAGCAGCTTGGGTCGGGCAGATACGCAGTATTTT. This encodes CASSLGRADTQYF.